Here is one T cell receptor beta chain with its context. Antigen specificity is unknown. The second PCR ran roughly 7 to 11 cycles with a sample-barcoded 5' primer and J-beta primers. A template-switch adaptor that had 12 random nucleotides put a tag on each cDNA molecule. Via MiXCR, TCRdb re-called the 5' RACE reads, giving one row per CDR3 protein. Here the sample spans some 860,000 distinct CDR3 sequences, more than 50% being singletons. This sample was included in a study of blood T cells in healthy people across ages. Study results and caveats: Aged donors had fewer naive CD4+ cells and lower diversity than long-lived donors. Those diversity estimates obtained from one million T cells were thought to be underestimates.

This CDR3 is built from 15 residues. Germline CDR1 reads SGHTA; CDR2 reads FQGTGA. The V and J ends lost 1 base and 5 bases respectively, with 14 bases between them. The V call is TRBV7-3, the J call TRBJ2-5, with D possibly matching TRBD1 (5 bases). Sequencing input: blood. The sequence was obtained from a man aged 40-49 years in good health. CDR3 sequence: CASSLRAAGAETQYF. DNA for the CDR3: TGTGCCAGCAGCTTAAGGGCCGCTGGGGCGGAGACCCAGTACTTC. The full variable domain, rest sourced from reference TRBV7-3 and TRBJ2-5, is GAGVSQTPSNKVTEKGKYVELRCDPISGHTALYWYRQSLGQGPEFLIYFQGTGAADDSGLPNDRFFAVRPEGSVSTLKIQRTERGDSAVYLCASSLRAAGAETQYFGPGTRLLVL.